This record covers a single T cell receptor beta chain. V was pared by 8 bases and J by 8 bases, with 6 bases of the junction left unmatched. Germline-derived CDR1 and CDR2 are SEHNR and FQNEAQ (reference sequence). CDR3 length: 13 amino acids. The data are from a study of T cell repertoires in cytomegalovirus infection. Study as a whole: Public TCR beta signatures provided an indication of both CMV infection and a matching HLA type.

MiXCR, run by TCRdb on the reads, gives a single entry per CDR3 protein. The data hold hundreds of thousands of distinct CDR3 sequences, with less than 20% observed a single time. The sequence derives from a human donor in good health (CMV status not recorded). Some clones in this sample may be carry-over from other donors' samples. The source material was PBMCs. The V gene is TRBV7-9, the J gene TRBJ1-6; 7 bases are shared with TRBD1. CDR3 sequence (DNA): TGTGCCAGCCTCGGGACAGTCGATTCACCCCTCCACTTT. Protein product: CASLGTVDSPLHF. Looking up the rest from reference TRBV7-9 and TRBJ1-6 gives the full variable domain: DTGVSQNPRHKITKRGQNVTFRCDPISEHNRLYWYRQTLGQGPEFLTYFQNEAQLEKSRLLSDRFSAERPKGSFSTLEIQRTEQGDSAMYLCASLGTVDSPLHFGNGTRLTVT.